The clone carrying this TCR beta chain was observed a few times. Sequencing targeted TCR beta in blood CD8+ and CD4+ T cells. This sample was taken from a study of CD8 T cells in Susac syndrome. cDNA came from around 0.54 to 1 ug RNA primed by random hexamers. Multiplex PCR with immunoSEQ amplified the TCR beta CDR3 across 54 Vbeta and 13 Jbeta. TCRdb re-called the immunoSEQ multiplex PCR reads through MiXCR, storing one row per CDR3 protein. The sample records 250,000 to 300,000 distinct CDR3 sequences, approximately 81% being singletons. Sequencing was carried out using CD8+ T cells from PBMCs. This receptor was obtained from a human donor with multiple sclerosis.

CDR3 DNA: TGCGCCAGCAGCCTCCCCGGGGGGGAGGAGCAGTTCTTC. The encoded protein is CASSLPGGEEQFF. The chain recombines TRBV4-1 with TRBJ2-1; 8 bases are shared with TRBD2. Germline trimming cut 4 bases from V and 10 bases from J; bases unmatched to any gene: 6. The CDR3 totals 13 residues. Germline V gives CDR1 MGHRA, CDR2 YSYEKL.